This is a list of T cell receptor beta chains from one sample in a study of T cell responses to AZD1222 COVID-19 vaccine. Libraries were prepared by immunoSEQ multiplex PCR; TCRdb keeps only in-frame clonotypes and omits some of them. This sample has roughly 130,000 clones, with around 83% found just once. The input for sequencing was peripheral blood, taken on day 0 of AZD1222 vaccination. Receptors were obtained from an adult in good health. Each CDR3 is given with its conserved first and last residue. D genes are given only for firm matches. A row's size may be missing; if present it is once, few, many or a size class.

d_call cdr3_length j_call v_call clone_size cdr3_aa cdr3_nt
TRBD2 19 TRBJ2-1 TRBV12-5 - CASGQLISGTSGRFGEQFF TGTGCTAGTGGTCAATTAATAAGTGGGACTAGCGGGAGGTTTGGTGAGCAGTTCTTC
- 13 TRBJ1-5 TRBV10-1 - CASSESGRRPQHF TGCGCCAGCAGTGAGTCGGGCCGGCGGCCCCAGCATTTT
- 15 TRBJ1-6 TRBV27 - CASSFGGGGNSPLHF TGTGCCAGCAGTTTCGGGGGGGGCGGTAATTCACCCCTCCACTTT
- 13 TRBJ2-7 TRBV18 few CASSPGNSYEQYF TGTGCCAGCTCACCAGGCAATTCCTACGAGCAGTACTTC
TRBD2 17 TRBJ2-1 TRBV6-4 - CASSDRPSGSTYNEQFF TGTGCCAGCAGTGATCGCCCTAGCGGGAGCACCTACAATGAGCAGTTCTTC
- 11 TRBJ2-3 TRBV3-1/TRBV3-2 - CASSQADTQYF TGTGCCAGCAGCCAAGCCGATACGCAGTATTTT
TRBD1 13 TRBJ2-7 TRBV3-1/TRBV3-2 - CASSRQGALEQYF TGTGCCAGCAGCCGACAGGGGGCCCTCGAGCAGTACTTC
- 15 TRBJ1-5 TRBV11-2 - CASSRGHRDPQPQHF TGTGCCAGCAGTCGGGGTCACAGGGATCCTCAGCCCCAGCATTTT
- 14 TRBJ2-2 TRBV5-4 - CASSLTGNTGELFF TGTGCCAGCAGCTTGACGGGAAACACCGGGGAGCTGTTTTTT
TRBD1 12 TRBJ1-2 TRBV6-6 - CASATGDYGYTF TGTGCCAGCGCGACAGGGGACTATGGCTACACCTTC
- 13 TRBJ2-5 TRBV29-1 - CSVGPGDGETQYF TGCAGCGTTGGTCCCGGGGACGGAGAGACCCAGTACTTC
- 12 TRBJ1-1 TRBV7-9 - CAQTSRTTEAFF TGTGCCCAAACGTCCAGAACAACTGAAGCTTTCTTT
- 14 TRBJ2-2 TRBV6-4 - CASSDSGVTGELFF TGTGCCAGCAGTGACTCTGGGGTCACCGGGGAGCTGTTTTTT
TRBD2 14 TRBJ2-7 TRBV30 - CACNSGSRTYEQYF TGTGCCTGTAATAGCGGGAGCAGGACCTACGAGCAGTACTTC
TRBD1 16 TRBJ1-2 TRBV19 - CASTLNRGSSNYGYTF TGTGCCAGTACCCTGAACAGGGGGTCTTCTAACTATGGCTACACCTTC
TRBD1 13 TRBJ1-1 TRBV7-2 - CASSQTGGTEAFF TGTGCCAGCAGCCAGACAGGGGGCACTGAAGCTTTCTTT
- 15 TRBJ1-2 TRBV5-6 - CASSDRDKFNYGYTF TGTGCCAGCAGCGACCGGGACAAGTTTAACTATGGCTACACCTTC
- 15 TRBJ2-7 TRBV7-8 - CASSDPGRYSYEQYF TGTGCCAGCAGCGATCCGGGACGGTACTCCTACGAGCAGTACTTC
- 13 TRBJ2-5 TRBV27 - CASSLRLEETQYF TGTGCCAGCAGTTTAAGGCTAGAAGAGACCCAGTACTTC
TRBD1 18 TRBJ2-7 TRBV6-2/TRBV6-3 - CASSYPHPGQGARYEQYF TGTGCCAGCAGTTACCCCCACCCGGGACAGGGGGCGCGGTACGAGCAGTACTTC
- 14 TRBJ1-1 TRBV19 - CASSIGVGGTEAFF TGTGCCAGTAGTATAGGAGTAGGGGGCACTGAAGCTTTCTTT
TRBD1 14 TRBJ1-2 TRBV9 - CASSGGTGGYGYTF TGTGCCAGCAGCGGCGGGACAGGGGGCTATGGCTACACCTTC
- 16 TRBJ1-5 TRBV19 - CASSEGRIISNQPQHF TGTGCCAGTTCTGAGGGACGGATTATTAGCAATCAGCCCCAGCATTTT
- 15 TRBJ1-2 TRBV4-1 once CASSQEYQGSYGYTF TGCGCCAGCAGCCAAGAGTATCAGGGGTCCTATGGCTACACCTTC
TRBD1 15 TRBJ1-2 TRBV6-5 - CASSRARQGSYGYTF TGTGCCAGCAGCCGCGCGAGACAGGGTAGCTATGGCTACACCTTC
- 15 TRBJ1-4 TRBV5-6 few CASSLRSGLDEKLFF TGTGCCAGCAGCTTGCGGTCCGGGCTCGATGAAAAACTGTTTTTT